This T cell receptor (beta chain) emerged from a study of blood T cell repertoires in COVID-19 (dated by TCRdb to the early 2020s). Concerning the study at large: Samples covering the acute and convalescent phases of COVID-19 were provided by collaborators in the United States, Italy and Spain. The material from the prospective study consisted of cDNA or gDNA derived from T cells, B-cell-depleted T cells, or PBMCs. Deeply sampled blood TCRbeta repertoires from subjects exposed to, actively infected with, or recovered from COVID-19 were included in the dataset. The repertoires were released in a freely available public database meant as a resource for research on the immune response to SARS-CoV-2. Samples came from the ongoing ImmuneRACE study (first 160 participants) plus 1,254 subjects from 6 global collaborators. Nearly every sample came with metadata listing a de-identified subject ID, COVID-19 status, age in years and sex. Where available, HLA class I and class II types were taken from metadata supplied by the sample provider and were not determined by assay-based typing.

TCRbeta CDR3 regions were amplified from genomic DNA by means of the immunoSEQ Assay, a bias-controlled multiplex PCR. The study's own analysis went as follows. Nucleated cell counts per sample were estimated from amplification of reference gene primers within the assay. Sequence reads were collapsed and filtered to measure the absolute abundance of every unique TCRbeta CDR3 rearrangement. For each sample, productive Simpson clonality was calculated by taking the square root of Simpson's diversity index across productive rearrangements. TCRdb's version of the immuneACCESS table is confined to in-frame rearrangements and falls short of the full clone set. An unresolved V gene accounts for under half of the shortfall where checked; the remainder is of unknown origin. V, J and clone size are those of that table, while D and trimming were read from the DNA. This sample gives about 62,000 clones in total; 80% to 90% of them show up just once. Clones ranked in the top ten supply more than 15% of the sample.

From the germline V gene, CDR1 is SGHDN and CDR2 is FVKESK. CDR3 length: 15 amino acids, cysteine to phenylalanine. The DNA shown is the 45-base CDR3, in frame from base 1. At the junction V is shortened by 0 bases and J by 6 bases; bases outside the gene matches: 5. In Seattle, one collaborating source enrolled patients while the infection was active and tracked those patients longitudinally over the course of disease. The collaborating institutions used their own protocols to collect whole blood in K2EDTA tubes. For TCRbeta analysis, collaborators shipped samples as frozen whole blood, isolated PBMCs, or DNA extracted from either of those sample types. Comments on this clone: Which antigen it targets is not known. The input lacks base qualities; no much larger clone sits a single base away.

The research as a whole found: The quantity of clinical and demographic metadata differed by source and by participant and was supplied without curation.

The rearranged chain carries TRBV14 and TRBJ1-2, and 9 junction bases match TRBD1. The sample consisted of peripheral blood. The origin of this receptor is a woman aged 60 to 75 with COVID-19, enrolled during active disease. The encoded CDR3 is CASSQDFGDRDGYTF. The sequenced DNA: TGTGCCAGCAGCCAAGATTTTGGGGACAGGGATGGCTACACCTTC.